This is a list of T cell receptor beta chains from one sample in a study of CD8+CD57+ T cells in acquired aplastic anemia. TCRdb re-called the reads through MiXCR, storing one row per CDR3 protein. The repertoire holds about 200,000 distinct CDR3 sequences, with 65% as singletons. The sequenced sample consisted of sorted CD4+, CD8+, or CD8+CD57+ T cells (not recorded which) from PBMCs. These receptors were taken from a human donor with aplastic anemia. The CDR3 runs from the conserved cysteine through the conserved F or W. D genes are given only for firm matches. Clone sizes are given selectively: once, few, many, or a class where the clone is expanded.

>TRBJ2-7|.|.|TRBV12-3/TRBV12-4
CASSISGYEQYF
TGTGCCAGCAGTATCTCAGGCTACGAGCAGTACTTC
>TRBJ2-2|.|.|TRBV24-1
CATSAGEYDTGELFF
TGTGCCACCAGTGCGGGGGAGTATGACACCGGGGAGCTGTTTTTT
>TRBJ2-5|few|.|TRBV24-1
CATSDTGHQETQYF
TGTGCCACCAGTGACACCGGACATCAAGAGACCCAGTACTTC
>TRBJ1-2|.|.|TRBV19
CASSIGGGQNYGYTF
TGTGCCAGTAGTATTGGCGGGGGTCAGAACTATGGCTACACCTTC
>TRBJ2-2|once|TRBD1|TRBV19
CASSYRGGELFF
TGTGCCAGTAGCTACAGGGGGGGGGAGCTGTTTTTT
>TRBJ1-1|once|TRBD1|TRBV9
CASSVGQGVATEAFF
TGTGCCAGCAGCGTAGGACAGGGCGTGGCCACTGAAGCTTTCTTT
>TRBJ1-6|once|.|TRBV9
CASSLAGAGDSPLHF
TGTGCCAGCAGTTTGGCGGGGGCAGGGGATTCACCCCTCCACTTT
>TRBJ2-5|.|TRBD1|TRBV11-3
CASSSDRAWKETQYF
TGTGCCAGCAGCTCAGACAGGGCCTGGAAAGAGACCCAGTACTTC
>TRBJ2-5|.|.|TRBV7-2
CASSFRQVVQETQYF
TGTGCCAGCAGCTTCCGACAAGTGGTACAAGAGACCCAGTACTTC
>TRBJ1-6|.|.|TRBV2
CASSEMVGGSSPLHF
TGTGCCAGCAGTGAAATGGTGGGGGGGAGTTCACCCCTCCACTTT
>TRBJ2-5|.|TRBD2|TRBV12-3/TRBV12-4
CASSSWTSGRETQYF
TGTGCCAGCAGTTCCTGGACTAGCGGGCGGGAGACCCAGTACTTC
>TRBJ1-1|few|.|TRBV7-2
CASSLGRGVTEAFF
TGTGCCAGCAGCTTAGGACGGGGCGTTACTGAAGCTTTCTTT
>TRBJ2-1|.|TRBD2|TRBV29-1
CSVDPLAGSYNEQFF
TGCAGCGTTGACCCTCTAGCGGGCTCCTACAATGAGCAGTTCTTC
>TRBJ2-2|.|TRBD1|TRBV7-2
CASSTRTGVLNTGELFF
TGTGCCAGCAGCACTAGGACAGGGGTTTTGAACACCGGGGAGCTGTTTTTT
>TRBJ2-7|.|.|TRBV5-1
CASSLVASGSVHEQYF
TGCGCCAGCAGCTTGGTCGCGTCGGGAAGCGTCCACGAGCAGTACTTC
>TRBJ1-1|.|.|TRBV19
CASRSQVLMNTEAFF
TGTGCCAGCAGAAGCCAGGTGCTGATGAACACTGAAGCTTTCTTT
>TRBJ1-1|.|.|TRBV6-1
CASSYTANTEAFF
TGTGCCAGCAGTTACACCGCGAACACTGAAGCTTTCTTT
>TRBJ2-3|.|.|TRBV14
CASSRTARASTDTQYF
TGTGCCAGCAGCCGGACAGCAAGAGCTAGCACAGATACGCAGTATTTT
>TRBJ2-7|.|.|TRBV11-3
CASSLDPAAYEQYF
TGTGCCAGCAGCTTAGATCCAGCGGCCTACGAGCAGTACTTC
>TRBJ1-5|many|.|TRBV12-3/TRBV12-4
CASRGGGRQPQHF
TGTGCCAGCAGGGGGGGGGGACGTCAGCCCCAGCATTTT
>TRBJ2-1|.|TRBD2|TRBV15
CATSRGSSGGGNEQFF
TGTGCCACCAGCAGAGGGTCAAGCGGGGGGGGTAACGAGCAGTTCTTC
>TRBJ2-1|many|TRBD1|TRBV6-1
CASSEGVGQGRDEQFF
TGTGCCAGCAGTGAAGGTGTGGGACAGGGAAGGGATGAGCAGTTCTTC
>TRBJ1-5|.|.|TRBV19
CASSRQDSNQPQHF
TGTGCCAGTAGTCGACAGGATAGCAATCAGCCCCAGCATTTT
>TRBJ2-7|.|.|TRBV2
CASSVQRSGYEQYF
TGTGCCAGCAGTGTCCAGCGTTCGGGGTACGAGCAGTACTTC
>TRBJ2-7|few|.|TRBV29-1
CSVGPGGSYEQYF
TGCAGCGTTGGGCCAGGAGGATCCTACGAGCAGTACTTC
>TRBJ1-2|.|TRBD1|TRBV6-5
CASSTTGHGYTF
TGTGCCAGCAGTACGACAGGGCACGGCTACACCTTC
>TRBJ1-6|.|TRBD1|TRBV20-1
CSARDRQGSGSPLHF
TGCAGTGCTAGAGATCGACAGGGTAGTGGTTCACCCCTCCACTTT
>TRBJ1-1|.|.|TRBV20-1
CSAQNLGQQNTEAFF
TGCAGTGCGCAGAACCTTGGGCAGCAGAACACTGAAGCTTTCTTT
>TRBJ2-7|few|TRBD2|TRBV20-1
CSATRSGGAYEQYF
TGCAGTGCTACCCGAAGCGGGGGGGCCTACGAGCAGTACTTC
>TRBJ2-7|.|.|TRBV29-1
CSVVGDAFYEQYF
TGCAGCGTGGTGGGGGATGCTTTCTACGAGCAGTACTTC
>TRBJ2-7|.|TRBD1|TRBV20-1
CSVQPHEGQAPYEQYF
TGCAGTGTACAACCACACGAGGGACAGGCCCCGTACGAGCAGTACTTC
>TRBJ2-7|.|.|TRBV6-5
CATSGAAGAYEQYF
TGTGCCACCTCTGGGGCGGCGGGGGCTTACGAGCAGTACTTC
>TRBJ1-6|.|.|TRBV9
CASSVREYRTYNSPLHF
TGTGCCAGCAGCGTGAGGGAATACCGCACCTATAATTCACCCCTCCACTTT
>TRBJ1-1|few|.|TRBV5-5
CASNLADGNTEAFF
TGTGCCAGCAACCTGGCGGACGGGAACACTGAAGCTTTCTTT
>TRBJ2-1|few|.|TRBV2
CAGGAGSGNEQFF
TGTGCCGGAGGGGCGGGGAGTGGGAATGAGCAGTTCTTC
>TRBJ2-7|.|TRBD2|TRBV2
CASTEQTSGVDEQYF
TGTGCCAGCACTGAGCAGACTAGCGGGGTGGACGAGCAGTACTTC
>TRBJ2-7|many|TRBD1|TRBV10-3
CAINGQVSYEQYF
TGTGCCATCAATGGACAGGTCTCCTACGAGCAGTACTTC
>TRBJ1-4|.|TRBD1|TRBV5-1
CASSASGTAREKLFF
TGCGCCAGCAGCGCTTCCGGGACAGCGAGAGAAAAACTGTTTTTT
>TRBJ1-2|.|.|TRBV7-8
CASSGLAVNYGYTF
TGTGCCAGCAGCGGCTTGGCAGTTAACTATGGCTACACCTTC
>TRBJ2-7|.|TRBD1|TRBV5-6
CASSKEGATEQYF
TGTGCCAGCAGCAAAGAGGGGGCGACCGAGCAGTACTTC